The 16 T cell receptor beta chains below were found in one sample sequenced in a study of beta chain features in type 1 diabetes. The sequenced template was cDNA made from the entire isolated RNA. Here immunoSEQ multiplex PCR was the method, and the copy in TCRdb shows in-frame clones only, minus some. The data contain 300,000 to 400,000 clones, less than 10% of them singletons. Sequencing was performed on central memory CD4+ T cells from blood. These receptors were collected from a woman younger than 30 in good health.

The chain carries TRBV7-9 and TRBJ1-2; D is ambiguous. The CDR3 consists of 14 residues. The V end lost 5 bases, the J end lost 3 bases, and 13 bases lay between the germline ends. Germline V gene sequence: CDR1 SEHNR, CDR2 FQNEAQ (reference sequence). CDR3 sequence: CASSLRRADYGYTF. The CDR3 DNA follows: TGTGCCAGCAGCCTGAGGCGAGCAGACTATGGCTACACCTTC.

The CDR3, as DNA: TGTGCCAGCAGCTTGATCCCAAACCGAAACACCGGGGAGCTGTTTTTT. It specifies CASSLIPNRNTGELFF. The chain joins TRBV5-6 to TRBJ2-2; D uncertain. This CDR3 region has 16 residues. Germline-derived CDR1 and CDR2 are SGHDT and YYEEEE. The ends were cut back, 1 base at V and 2 bases at J, with 12 bases in the middle. Looking up the rest from reference TRBV5-6 and TRBJ2-2 gives the full variable domain: DAGVTQSPTHLIKTRGQQVTLRCSPKSGHDTVSWYQQALGQGPQFIFQYYEEEERQRGNFPDRFSGHQFPNYSSELNVNALLLGDSALYLCASSLIPNRNTGELFFGEGSRLTVL.

J is TRBJ2-6 and V is TRBV29-1; 8 positions match TRBD1. Trimming took 4 bases from V and 12 from J; bases not matched to a gene: 8. The CDR3 consists of 13 residues. The germline V gene has CDR1 SQVTM and CDR2 ANQGSEA. CDR3 protein: CSVAQGALGVLTF. CDR3 in DNA: TGCAGCGTTGCGCAGGGGGCATTGGGCGTCCTGACTTTC.

The V call is TRBV6-1, the J call TRBJ2-7; weak D call: TRBD2 (6 bases). The CDR3 length is 13 residues. Deletions cut 10 bases from V and 0 bases from J, with 13 bases between. Germline loops: CDR1 MNHNS, CDR2 SASEGT. CDR3 nucleotide sequence: TGTGCCACCGGCGGAGGGTTCTCCTACGAGCAGTACTTC. As protein: CATGGGFSYEQYF.

This clone was seen repeatedly, ten times or more. The rearrangement uses TRBV6-6 and TRBJ1-4, with 10 bases lining up with TRBD1. Looked up from germline, CDR1 is MNHNY and CDR2 is SVGAGI (reference sequence). With V trimmed by 7 bases and J by 6 bases, 8 bases remained unmatched. The CDR3 contains 15 residues. This CDR3 reads CASNTLGTGDEKLFF. In nucleotides, the CDR3 is TGTGCCAGCAACACTCTTGGGACAGGGGATGAAAAACTGTTTTTT.

There are a few counts of this clone. The chain has TRBV6-5 and TRBJ1-1; D is possibly TRBD1 (6 bases). Germline V gives CDR1 MNHEY, CDR2 SVGAGI. This CDR3 is 14 amino acids long. V was shortened by 4 bases and J by 5 bases, with 14 bases between the two germline ends. For the CDR3, the DNA is TGTGCCAGCAGTTTTGGGGGCGCGAGGACTGAAGCTTTCTTT. Protein product: CASSFGGARTEAFF.

This clone was observed a handful of times. The CDR3 DNA is TGTGCCAGCAGCCGCGGGGGGACTGATACCTACGAGCAGTACTTC. It codes for CASSRGGTDTYEQYF. The J gene is TRBJ2-7, the V gene TRBV5-4, with TRBD2 matching 8 bases. The CDR3 contains 15 residues. V shed 4 bases, J shed 2 bases, and the junction held 8 bases outside the gene matches. CDR1 and CDR2 from the germline V gene are SGHNT and YYREEE (reference sequence).

V usage is TRBV10-3 and J usage is TRBJ1-2; 7 nucleotides agree with TRBD1. The CDR3 covers 14 residues. After removal of 10 bases from V and 1 base from J, the junction contained 9 bases not matched to a gene. Germline assignment: CDR1 ENHRY and CDR2 SYGVKD. The CDR3 loop reads CASSGTAFNYGYTF. CDR3 nucleotides: TGTGCCAGCTCCGGGACAGCTTTTAACTATGGCTACACCTTC.

The gene calls are TRBV18 and TRBJ2-7; 7 bases are a match to TRBD2. Per the germline V gene, CDR1 is KGHSH and CDR2 is LQKENI. CDR3 length equals 17 residues. The ends lost 0 bases at V and 2 bases at J; junction bases unmatched: 10. Here the CDR3 reads CASSPPDAIGRAYEQYF. CDR3 bases: TGTGCCAGCTCACCACCGGATGCTATAGGGAGGGCCTACGAGCAGTACTTC.

This clone came up a few times. This chain links TRBV10-2 with TRBJ1-1, with D hard to call. This CDR3 region has 12 residues. Trimming left V 7 bases short and J 1 base short, with 7 bases between. CDR1 and CDR2 (germline): WSHSY, SAAADI. This CDR3 reads CASTSRNTEAFF. As DNA, the CDR3 is TGCGCCAGCACATCTAGGAACACTGAAGCTTTCTTT.

The gene calls are TRBV5-4 and TRBJ1-2; D perhaps matches TRBD1 (5 bases). Germline V gives CDR1 SGHNT, CDR2 YYREEE (reference sequence). The V gene lost 3 bases and the J gene lost 5 bases, with 17 bases spanning the gap. This CDR3 has 15 residues. DNA of the CDR3: TGTGCCAGCAGCTCCAACAAGGCGGGACCATATGGCTACACCTTC. It encodes CASSSNKAGPYGYTF. The whole variable domain, remainder taken from reference TRBV5-4 and TRBJ1-2, is ETGVTQSPTHLIKTRGQQVTLRCSSQSGHNTVSWYQQALGQGPQFIFQYYREEENGRGNFPPRFSGLQFPNYSSELNVNALELDDSALYLCASSSNKAGPYGYTFGSGTRLTVV.

Details on this clone: Additional DNA sequences in this sample encode the identical CDR3. The rearrangement links TRBV20-1 to TRBJ2-3; no firm D call. Germline assignment: CDR1 DFQATT and CDR2 SNEGSKA (reference sequence). The ends were cut back, 6 bases at V and 2 bases at J, with 6 bases in the middle. The CDR3 runs 11 residues. CDR3 in amino acids: CSATNTDTQYF. Written as DNA, the CDR3 is TGCAGTGCCACCAACACAGATACGCAGTATTTT.

On this clone: This sample also contains other DNA sequences that code for the same CDR3. CDR3 sequence: CASSPDRDYGYTF. The CDR3 DNA sequence: TGTGCCAGCAGCCCAGACAGGGACTATGGCTACACCTTC. The V call is TRBV5-4, the J call TRBJ1-2, with 7 nucleotides matching TRBD1. Trimming at V came to 4 bases and at J to 3 bases, leaving 3 bases not matched to a gene. CDR1 is SGHNT, CDR2 YYREEE, per germline (reference sequence). This CDR3 spans 13 amino acids.

The chain has TRBV7-9 and TRBJ2-3; 8 bases fit TRBD2. V lost 3 bases to trimming and J lost 5 bases; unmatched junction nucleotides: 13. The CDR3 is made up of 17 amino acids. Germline V lookup: CDR1 SEHNR, CDR2 FQNEAQ (reference sequence). The DNA for the CDR3 is TGTGCCAGCAGCTTGTTTACGGGAGGGCCCGCGGGAGATACGCAGTATTTT. This sequence encodes CASSLFTGGPAGDTQYF. The variable domain in full, completed from reference TRBV7-9 and TRBJ2-3, reads DTGVSQNPRHKITKRGQNVTFRCDPISEHNRLYWYRQTLGQGPEFLTYFQNEAQLEKSRLLSDRFSAERPKGSFSTLEIQRTEQGDSAMYLCASSLFTGGPAGDTQYFGPGTRLTVL.

This clone was seen more than once but under ten times. The V call is TRBV2, the J call TRBJ2-7; D is unclear. The ends were cut back, 6 bases at V and 0 bases at J, with 3 bases in the middle. Per the germline V gene, CDR1 is SNHLY and CDR2 is FYNNEI. The CDR3 extends over 11 amino acids. CDR3: CASRVSYEQYF. The CDR3 region has the DNA TGTGCCAGCAGGGTCTCCTACGAGCAGTACTTC.

V is TRBV7-2 and J is TRBJ2-7; the D is unclear. Trimming took 4 bases from V and 4 from J, leaving 8 bases between them. The CDR3 contains 12 residues. Germline V gene data show CDR1 as SGHTA and CDR2 as FQGNSA. The CDR3 bases are TGTGCCAGCAGCTCGACAAATTACGAGCAGTACTTC. This codes for CASSSTNYEQYF.